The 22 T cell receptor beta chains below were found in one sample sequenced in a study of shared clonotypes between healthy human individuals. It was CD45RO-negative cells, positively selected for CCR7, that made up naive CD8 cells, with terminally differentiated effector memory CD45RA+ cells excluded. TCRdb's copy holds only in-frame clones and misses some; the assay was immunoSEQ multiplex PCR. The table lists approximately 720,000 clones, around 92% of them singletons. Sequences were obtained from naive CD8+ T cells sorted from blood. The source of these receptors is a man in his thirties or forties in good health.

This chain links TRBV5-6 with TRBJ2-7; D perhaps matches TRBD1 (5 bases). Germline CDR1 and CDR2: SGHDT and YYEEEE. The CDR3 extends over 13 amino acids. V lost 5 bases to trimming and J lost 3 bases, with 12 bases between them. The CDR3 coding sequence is TGTGCCAGCAGGCGGTGGGGCAACTACGAGCAGTACTTC. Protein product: CASRRWGNYEQYF.

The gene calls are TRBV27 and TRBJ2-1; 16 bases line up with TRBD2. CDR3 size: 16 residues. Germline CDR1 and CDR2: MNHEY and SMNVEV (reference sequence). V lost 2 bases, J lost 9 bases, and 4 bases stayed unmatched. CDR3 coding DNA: TGTGCCAGCAGTTTAGGGACTAGCGGGAGGGCCCTTGAGCAGTTCTTC. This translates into CASSLGTSGRALEQFF.

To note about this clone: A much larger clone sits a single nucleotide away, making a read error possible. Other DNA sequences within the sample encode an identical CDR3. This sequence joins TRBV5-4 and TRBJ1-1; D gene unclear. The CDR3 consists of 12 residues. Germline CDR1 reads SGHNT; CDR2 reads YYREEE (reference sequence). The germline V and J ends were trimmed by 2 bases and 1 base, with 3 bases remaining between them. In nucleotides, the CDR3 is TGTGCCAGCAGCTTTGGGAACACTGAAGCTTTCTTT. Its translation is CASSFGNTEAFF.

This CDR3 reads CASSSRSSTPETQYF. Written as DNA, the CDR3 is TGTGCCAGCAGCTCAAGGTCTTCGACGCCAGAGACCCAGTACTTC. V gene TRBV7-9 combines with J gene TRBJ2-5; D uncertain. V dropped 4 bases and J dropped 4 bases, with 16 bases sitting between them. The germline V gene has CDR1 SEHNR and CDR2 FQNEAQ (reference sequence). This CDR3 comprises 15 residues. The full variable domain, rest sourced from reference TRBV7-9 and TRBJ2-5, is DTGVSQNPRHKITKRGQNVTFRCDPISEHNRLYWYRQTLGQGPEFLTYFQNEAQLEKSRLLSDRFSAERPKGSFSTLEIQRTEQGDSAMYLCASSSRSSTPETQYFGPGTRLLVL.

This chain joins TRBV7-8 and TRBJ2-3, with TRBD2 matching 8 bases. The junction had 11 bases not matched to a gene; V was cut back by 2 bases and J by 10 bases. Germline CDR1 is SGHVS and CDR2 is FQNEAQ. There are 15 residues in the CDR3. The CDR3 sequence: CASSLFNGREAPQYF. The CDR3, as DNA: TGTGCCAGCAGCTTATTTAACGGGCGGGAGGCCCCGCAGTATTTT.

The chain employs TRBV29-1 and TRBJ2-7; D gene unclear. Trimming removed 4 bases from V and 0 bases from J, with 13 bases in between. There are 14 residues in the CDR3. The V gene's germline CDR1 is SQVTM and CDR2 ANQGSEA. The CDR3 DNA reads TGCAGCGTTGTGACCGCTTTGAGCTCCTACGAGCAGTACTTC. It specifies CSVVTALSSYEQYF.

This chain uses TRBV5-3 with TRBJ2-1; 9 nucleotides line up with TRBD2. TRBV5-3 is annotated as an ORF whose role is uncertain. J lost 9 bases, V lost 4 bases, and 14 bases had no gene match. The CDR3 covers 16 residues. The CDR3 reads CARSDECGRAGREQFF. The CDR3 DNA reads TGTGCCAGAAGCGATGAATGCGGGAGGGCCGGGCGTGAGCAGTTCTTC.

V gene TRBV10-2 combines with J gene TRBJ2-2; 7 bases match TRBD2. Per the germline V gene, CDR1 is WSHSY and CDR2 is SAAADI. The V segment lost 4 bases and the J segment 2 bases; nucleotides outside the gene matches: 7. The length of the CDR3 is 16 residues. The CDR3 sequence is CASSGVGGGNTGELFF. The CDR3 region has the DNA TGCGCCAGCAGTGGAGTGGGGGGGGGAAACACCGGGGAGCTGTTTTTT.

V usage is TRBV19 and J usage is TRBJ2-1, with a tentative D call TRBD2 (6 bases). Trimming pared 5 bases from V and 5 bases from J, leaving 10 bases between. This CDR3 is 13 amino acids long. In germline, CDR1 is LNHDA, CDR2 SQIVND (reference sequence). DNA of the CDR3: TGTGCCAGTAGTCCGGGACTCCACAATGAGCAGTTCTTC. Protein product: CASSPGLHNEQFF. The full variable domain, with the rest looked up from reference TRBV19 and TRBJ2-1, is DGGITQSPKYLFRKEGQNVTLSCEQNLNHDAMYWYRQDPGQGLRLIYYSQIVNDFQKGDIAEGYSVSREKKESFPLTVTSAQKNPTAFYLCASSPGLHNEQFFGPGTRLTVL.

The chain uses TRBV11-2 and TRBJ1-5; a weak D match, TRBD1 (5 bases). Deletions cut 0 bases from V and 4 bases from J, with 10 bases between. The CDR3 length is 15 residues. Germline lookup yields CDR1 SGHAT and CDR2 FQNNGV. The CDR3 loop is CASSLEGAGNQPQHF. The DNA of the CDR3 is TGTGCCAGCAGCTTAGAAGGGGCAGGAAATCAGCCCCAGCATTTT.

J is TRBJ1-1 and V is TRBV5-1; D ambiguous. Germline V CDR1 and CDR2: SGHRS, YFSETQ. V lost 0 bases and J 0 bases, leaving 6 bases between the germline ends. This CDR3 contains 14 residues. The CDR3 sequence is CASSLVGLNTEAFF. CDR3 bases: TGCGCCAGCAGCTTGGTTGGGTTGAACACTGAAGCTTTCTTT. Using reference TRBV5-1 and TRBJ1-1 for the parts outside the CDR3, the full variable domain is KAGVTQTPRYLIKTRGQQVTLSCSPISGHRSVSWYQQTPGQGLQFLFEYFSETQRNKGNFPGRFSGRQFSNSRSEMNVSTLELGDSALYLCASSLVGLNTEAFFGQGTRLTVV.

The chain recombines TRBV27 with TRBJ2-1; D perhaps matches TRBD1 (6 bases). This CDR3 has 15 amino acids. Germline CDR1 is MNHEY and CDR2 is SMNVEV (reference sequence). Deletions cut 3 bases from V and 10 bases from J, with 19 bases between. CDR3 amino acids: CASSLVREPQGEQFF. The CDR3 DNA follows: TGTGCCAGCAGTTTGGTCAGGGAGCCTCAGGGGGAGCAGTTCTTC.

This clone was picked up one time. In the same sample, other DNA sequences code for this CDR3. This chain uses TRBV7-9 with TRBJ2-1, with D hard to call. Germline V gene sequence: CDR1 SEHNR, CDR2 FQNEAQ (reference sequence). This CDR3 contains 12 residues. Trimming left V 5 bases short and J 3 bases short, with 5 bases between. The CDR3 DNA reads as TGTGCCAGCAGCCCTTTCTACAATGAGCAGTTCTTC. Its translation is CASSPFYNEQFF.

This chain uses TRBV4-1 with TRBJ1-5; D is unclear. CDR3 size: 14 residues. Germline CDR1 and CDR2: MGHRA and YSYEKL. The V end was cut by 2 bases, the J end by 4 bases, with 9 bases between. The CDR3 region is CASSQLDGNQPQHF. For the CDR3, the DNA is TGCGCCAGCAGCCAACTCGACGGTAATCAGCCCCAGCATTTT.

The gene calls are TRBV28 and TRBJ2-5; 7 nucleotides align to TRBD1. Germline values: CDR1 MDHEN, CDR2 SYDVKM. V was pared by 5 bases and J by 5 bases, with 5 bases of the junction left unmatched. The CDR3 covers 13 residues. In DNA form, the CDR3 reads TGTGCCAGCAGTCGTGACAGGGCCGAGACCCAGTACTTC. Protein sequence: CASSRDRAETQYF.

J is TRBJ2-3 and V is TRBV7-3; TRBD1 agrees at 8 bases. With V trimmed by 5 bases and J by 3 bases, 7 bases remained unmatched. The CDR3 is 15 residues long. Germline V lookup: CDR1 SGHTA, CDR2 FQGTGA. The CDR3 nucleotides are TGTGCCAGCAGCCCCGCAGGGGGCTGGACAGATACGCAGTATTTT. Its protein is CASSPAGGWTDTQYF.

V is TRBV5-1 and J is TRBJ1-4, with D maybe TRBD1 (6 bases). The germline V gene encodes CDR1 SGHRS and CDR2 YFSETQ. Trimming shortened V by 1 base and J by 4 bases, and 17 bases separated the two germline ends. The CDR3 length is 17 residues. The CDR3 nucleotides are TGCGCCAGCAGCTTGATAGGGGTGACAGGAGTTAATGAAAAACTGTTTTTT. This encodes CASSLIGVTGVNEKLFF.

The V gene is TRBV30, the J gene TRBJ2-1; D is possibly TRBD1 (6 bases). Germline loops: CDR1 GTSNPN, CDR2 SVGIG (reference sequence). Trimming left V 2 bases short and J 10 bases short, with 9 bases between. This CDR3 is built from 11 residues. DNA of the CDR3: TGTGCCTGGAGTACTGGGACAGAGCAGTTCTTC. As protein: CAWSTGTEQFF.

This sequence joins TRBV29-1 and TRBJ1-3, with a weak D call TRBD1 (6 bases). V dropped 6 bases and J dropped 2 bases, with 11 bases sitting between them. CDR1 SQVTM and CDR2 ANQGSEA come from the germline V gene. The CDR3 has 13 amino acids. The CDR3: CSVARGAGNTIYF. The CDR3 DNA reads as TGCAGCGTGGCAAGGGGGGCTGGAAACACCATATATTTT.

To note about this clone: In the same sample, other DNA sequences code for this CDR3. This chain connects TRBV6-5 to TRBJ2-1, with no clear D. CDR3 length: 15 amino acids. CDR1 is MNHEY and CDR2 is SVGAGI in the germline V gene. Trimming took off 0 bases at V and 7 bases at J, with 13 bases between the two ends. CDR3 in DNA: TGTGCCAGCAGTTACTCGGGCACCGGTGGTAATGAGCAGTTCTTC. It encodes CASSYSGTGGNEQFF.

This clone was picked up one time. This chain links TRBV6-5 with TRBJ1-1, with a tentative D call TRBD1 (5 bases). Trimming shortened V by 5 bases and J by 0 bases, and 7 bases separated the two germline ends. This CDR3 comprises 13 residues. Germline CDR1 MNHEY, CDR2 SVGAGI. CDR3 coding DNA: TGTGCCAGCAGTCCGACAGTGAACACTGAAGCTTTCTTT. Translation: CASSPTVNTEAFF.

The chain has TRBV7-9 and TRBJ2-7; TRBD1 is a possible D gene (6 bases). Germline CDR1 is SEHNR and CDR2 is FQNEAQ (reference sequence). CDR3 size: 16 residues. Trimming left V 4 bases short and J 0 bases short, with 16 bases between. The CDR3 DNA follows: TGTGCCAGCAGCTGGAAGGGACAACAGAGCTCCTACGAGCAGTACTTC. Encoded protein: CASSWKGQQSSYEQYF.